Presented here are 10 T cell receptor beta chains from one specimen sequenced in a study of T cell changes during pregnancy in multiple sclerosis. Profiled with immunoSEQ multiplex PCR; TCRdb holds only in-frame clones, not every one. Counted here are 20,000 to 25,000 clones, 85% occurring once; the ten biggest clones make up 6% to 9.5%. The specimen was CD8+ T cells from peripheral blood mononuclear cells, collected before pregnancy. The receptors shown here come from a female donor with multiple sclerosis, enrolled in a pregnancy study.

CDR3 sequence (DNA): TGTGCCAGCAAAACAGGGGGCACGGAGACCCAGTACTTC. Translated: CASKTGGTETQYF. This chain links TRBV6-6 with TRBJ2-5; the match to TRBD1 covers 9 bases. Looked up from germline, CDR1 is MNHNY and CDR2 is SVGAGI (reference sequence). This CDR3 is built from 13 residues. V gave up 7 bases and J gave up 5 bases; unmatched junction bases: 5.

As to this clone: A junction boundary mismatches the germline segment, possibly from a read error. The sample contains more than one DNA sequence encoding this CDR3. The chain links TRBV2 to TRBJ2-7; TRBD1 aligns across 10 bases. The germline CDR1 and CDR2 sequences are SNHLY and FYNNEI. The CDR3 is 13 residues long. The CDR3 sequence: CASDRDRGYEQYF. For the CDR3, the DNA is TGCGCCAGCGACCGGGACAGGGGATACGAGCAGTACTTC.

This clone was found once. This chain uses TRBV9 with TRBJ1-1, with TRBD1 as a possible D gene (6 bases). CDR3 size: 13 residues. The germline V gene encodes CDR1 SGDLS and CDR2 YYNGEE. The ends were cut back, 4 bases at V and 4 bases at J, with 11 bases in the middle. CDR3: CASSTGGATEAFF. The CDR3 DNA follows: TGTGCCAGCAGCACCGGGGGGGCCACTGAAGCTTTCTTT.

This chain's CDR3 is CSVPRDRGRGGYGYTF. The CDR3 DNA follows: TGCAGCGTACCACGGGACAGGGGTCGAGGCGGGTATGGCTACACCTTC. The J gene is TRBJ1-2, the V gene TRBV29-1; 10 bases match TRBD1. The germline CDR1 and CDR2 sequences are SQVTM and ANQGSEA. J gave up 5 bases and V 6 bases, and 15 bases lay outside the gene matches. This CDR3 is 16 amino acids long.

This clone was detected only once. V gene TRBV15 combines with J gene TRBJ2-7, with a weak D call TRBD2 (5 bases). Trimming pared 4 bases from V and 0 bases from J, leaving 13 bases between. Germline V gene sequence: CDR1 LNHNV, CDR2 YYDKDF (reference sequence). The CDR3 loop spans 15 amino acids. As DNA, the CDR3 is TGTGCCACCAGCAAAGGTGGGAGAGCCTCCTACGAGCAGTACTTC. It codes for CATSKGGRASYEQYF.

The chain uses TRBV9 and TRBJ2-5, with D possibly being TRBD1 (6 bases). V lost 0 bases to trimming and J lost 4 bases, with 16 bases between them. Per germline, CDR1 SGDLS and CDR2 YYNGEE. The CDR3 is made up of 16 amino acids. CDR3 DNA sequence: TGTGCCAGCAGCGTAGCCCCCAGGGGCCGAGGAGAGACCCAGTACTTC. This sequence encodes CASSVAPRGRGETQYF.

This rearrangement joins TRBV7-9 to TRBJ2-2, with 9 bases aligning to TRBD2. This CDR3 is 17 amino acids long. Germline CDR1 SEHNR, CDR2 FQNEAQ (reference sequence). V was pared by 3 bases and J by 3 bases, with 8 bases of the junction left unmatched. In DNA form, the CDR3 reads TGTGCCAGCAGCTTTAGCGGGGGAATCCCATACACCGGGGAGCTGTTTTTT. It codes for CASSFSGGIPYTGELFF.

V gene TRBV30 combines with J gene TRBJ1-1, with D possibly matching TRBD1 (5 bases). The germline V gene encodes CDR1 GTSNPN and CDR2 SVGIG (reference sequence). V dropped 0 bases and J dropped 0 bases, with 11 bases sitting between them. CDR3 size: 15 residues. The CDR3: CAWSVMWGVNTEAFF. The CDR3, as DNA: TGTGCCTGGAGTGTAATGTGGGGGGTGAACACTGAAGCTTTCTTT.

In DNA form, the CDR3 reads TGTGCCAGAAGCTTGGCTTCTTTACGGGATCGGCCAGATACGCAGTATTTT. Translating it yields CARSLASLRDRPDTQYF. This chain connects TRBV5-3 to TRBJ2-3; D is possibly TRBD2 (5 bases). TRBV5-3 belongs to the ORF category, with a function that is uncertain. This CDR3 contains 17 residues. Trimming removed 0 bases from V and 4 bases from J, with 18 bases in between.

This chain joins TRBV19 and TRBJ1-4; D call uncertain. Trimming shortened V by 3 bases and J by 5 bases, and 13 bases separated the two germline ends. There are 15 residues in the CDR3. The V gene's germline CDR1 is LNHDA and CDR2 SQIVND (reference sequence). In nucleotides, the CDR3 is TGTGCCAGTAGTATCAACACAGTCCCAAATGAAAAACTGTTTTTT. As protein: CASSINTVPNEKLFF.